Below are 10 T cell receptor beta chains sequenced from a single sample in a study of CD8 T cells in Susac syndrome. RNA was extracted with the RNeasy kit, and a quantity of about 0.45 to 1 ug was reverse transcribed using random hexamers. TCRdb fed the immunoSEQ multiplex PCR reads into MiXCR, producing one record per CDR3 protein. The sample yields over 150,000 distinct CDR3 sequences, about 94% seen once. Specimen: CD4+ T cells from PBMCs. Receptors were obtained from a human donor with Susac syndrome.

This chain joins TRBV28 and TRBJ1-1; D possibly corresponds to TRBD1 (6 bases). Germline CDR1 MDHEN, CDR2 SYDVKM. V was trimmed by 8 bases and J by 3 bases, leaving 22 bases between them. This CDR3 comprises 16 residues. Written as DNA, the CDR3 is TGTGCCAGCTTGTCCGGGGGCCCTCGGGGGGACACTGAAGCTTTCTTT. Amino acid sequence: CASLSGGPRGDTEAFF.

V is TRBV15 and J is TRBJ1-2; TRBD1 is a possible D gene (5 bases). The CDR3 is made up of 15 amino acids. Germline CDR1 reads LNHNV; CDR2 reads YYDKDF (reference sequence). The germline V and J ends were trimmed by 0 bases and 2 bases, with 10 bases remaining between them. This chain's CDR3 is CATSRDKGPNYGYTF. The DNA for the CDR3 is TGTGCCACCAGCAGAGATAAGGGGCCGAACTATGGCTACACCTTC.

The rearrangement joins TRBV7-2 to TRBJ2-1; D call uncertain. CDR1 SGHTA and CDR2 FQGNSA come from the germline V gene. The CDR3 extends over 15 amino acids. The V gene lost 1 base and the J gene lost 5 bases, with 12 bases spanning the gap. CDR3 amino acids: CASSLDQILNNEQFF. Here the CDR3 DNA reads TGTGCCAGCAGCTTAGATCAGATCCTTAACAATGAGCAGTTCTTC.

This chain links TRBV5-8 with TRBJ2-5, with a weak D call TRBD2 (5 bases). The V end lost 4 bases, the J end lost 3 bases, and 19 bases lay between the germline ends. The CDR3 totals 16 residues. The germline CDR1 and CDR2 sequences are SGHTS and YDEGEE. CDR3 nucleotide sequence: TGTGCCAGCAGCCCCCTCCTACGGGGAAACAAAGAGACCCAGTACTTC. It specifies CASSPLLRGNKETQYF.

V is TRBV12-3 or TRBV12-4 and J is TRBJ2-5; a possible D gene is TRBD1 (5 bases). The V and J ends lost 10 bases and 4 bases respectively, with 19 bases between them. This CDR3 has 14 residues. CDR3 bases: TGTGCCACCACTCGGTCAGGGCCCCCAGAGACCCAGTACTTC. Encoded protein: CATTRSGPPETQYF.

In nucleotides, the CDR3 is TGTGCCAGCGCTCGGACAGGGGGGGCCGGGGAGCTGTTTTTT. This encodes CASARTGGAGELFF. The J gene is TRBJ2-2, the V gene TRBV28, with 10 nucleotides matching TRBD1. The CDR3 sequence is 14 residues long. Germline V gives CDR1 MDHEN, CDR2 SYDVKM. Trimming cost V 8 bases and J 6 bases; bases outside gene matches: 6.

The chain couples TRBV20-1 to TRBJ2-1, with no clear D. The V end was cut by 1 base, the J end by 6 bases, with 13 bases between. There are 14 residues in the CDR3. The germline V gene has CDR1 DFQATT and CDR2 SNEGSKA (reference sequence). The CDR3 reads CSARGPVRPNEQFF. The CDR3 nucleotides read TGCAGTGCTAGAGGCCCGGTTAGGCCCAATGAGCAGTTCTTC.

This clonotype has a single count. V is TRBV18 and J is TRBJ1-4; 8 bases align to TRBD1. This CDR3 spans 14 amino acids. Germline values: CDR1 KGHSH, CDR2 LQKENI. V shed 3 bases and J 8 bases; nucleotides not matched to a gene: 5. CDR3 residues: CASSPKQGGEKLFF. CDR3 nucleotides: TGTGCCAGCTCACCGAAACAGGGGGGAGAAAAACTGTTTTTT.

V usage is TRBV20-1 and J usage is TRBJ1-1; D is possibly TRBD1 (6 bases). The ends were cut back, 7 bases at V and 5 bases at J, with 17 bases in the middle. This CDR3 is built from 13 residues. Germline V gene sequence: CDR1 DFQATT, CDR2 SNEGSKA (reference sequence). The CDR3, as DNA: TGCAGTGGGGAGCCTGGGGGGCGGACTGAAGCTTTCTTT. It encodes CSGEPGGRTEAFF.

This chain uses TRBV5-4 with TRBJ2-2; D might be TRBD1 (6 bases). Germline V gives CDR1 SGHNT, CDR2 YYREEE (reference sequence). CDR3 length: 13 residues. V was pared by 6 bases and J by 4 bases, with 10 bases between. The CDR3 nucleotides read TGTGCCAGCACCAGACAGGCCACCGGGGAGCTGTTTTTT. Translating gives CASTRQATGELFF.